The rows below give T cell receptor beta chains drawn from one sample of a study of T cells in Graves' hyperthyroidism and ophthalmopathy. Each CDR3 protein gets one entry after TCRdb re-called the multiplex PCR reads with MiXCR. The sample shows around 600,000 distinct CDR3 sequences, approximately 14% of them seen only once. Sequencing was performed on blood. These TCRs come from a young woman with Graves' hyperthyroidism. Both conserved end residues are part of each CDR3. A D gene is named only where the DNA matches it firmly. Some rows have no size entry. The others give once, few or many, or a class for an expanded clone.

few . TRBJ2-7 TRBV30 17 CACQGPPLGGNSYEQYF TGTGCCTGCCAAGGGCCACCACTAGGCGGTAACTCCTACGAGCAGTACTTC
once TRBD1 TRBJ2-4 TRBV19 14 CASRKQGAKNIQYF TGTGCCAGTAGGAAACAGGGGGCCAAAAACATTCAGTACTTC
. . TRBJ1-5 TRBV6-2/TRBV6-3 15 CASNPFVTSNQPQHF TGTGCCAGCAACCCCTTCGTTACTAGCAATCAGCCCCAGCATTTT
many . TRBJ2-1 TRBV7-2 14 CASSQGRVNNEQFF TGTGCCAGCAGCCAAGGGAGAGTTAACAATGAGCAGTTCTTC
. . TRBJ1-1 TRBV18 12 CASSGDDTEAFF TGTGCCAGCTCAGGGGACGACACTGAAGCTTTCTTT
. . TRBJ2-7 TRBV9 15 CASSVAGSWSYEQYF TGTGCCAGCAGCGTAGCAGGGAGTTGGTCCTACGAGCAGTACTTC
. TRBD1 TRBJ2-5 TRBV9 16 CASSVNLETGDETQYF TGTGCCAGCAGCGTAAATTTGGAGACAGGGGACGAGACCCAGTACTTC
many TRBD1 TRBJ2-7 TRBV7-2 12 CASSSTGDEQYF TGTGCCAGCAGCTCGACAGGGGACGAGCAGTACTTC
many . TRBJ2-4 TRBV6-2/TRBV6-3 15 CASSRGLLAKNIQYF TGTGCCAGCAGCCGCGGACTGCTAGCCAAAAACATTCAGTACTTC
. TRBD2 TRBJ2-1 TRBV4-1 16 CASSQAGRAGGNEQFF TGCGCCAGCAGCCAAGCCGGGAGGGCCGGGGGTAATGAGCAGTTCTTC
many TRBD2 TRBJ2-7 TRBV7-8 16 CASSLAPSGGTYEQYF TGTGCCAGCAGCTTAGCCCCCAGCGGGGGAACCTACGAGCAGTACTTC
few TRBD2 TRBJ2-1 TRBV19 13 CASSRGREVEQFF TGTGCCAGTAGTCGCGGGAGGGAGGTTGAGCAGTTCTTC
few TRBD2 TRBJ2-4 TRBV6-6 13 CASSYSGRGIQYF TGTGCCAGCAGTTACTCGGGGAGGGGCATTCAGTACTTC
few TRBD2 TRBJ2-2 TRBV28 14 CAAGGQSLTGELFF TGTGCCGCGGGAGGACAGTCACTCACCGGGGAGCTGTTTTTT